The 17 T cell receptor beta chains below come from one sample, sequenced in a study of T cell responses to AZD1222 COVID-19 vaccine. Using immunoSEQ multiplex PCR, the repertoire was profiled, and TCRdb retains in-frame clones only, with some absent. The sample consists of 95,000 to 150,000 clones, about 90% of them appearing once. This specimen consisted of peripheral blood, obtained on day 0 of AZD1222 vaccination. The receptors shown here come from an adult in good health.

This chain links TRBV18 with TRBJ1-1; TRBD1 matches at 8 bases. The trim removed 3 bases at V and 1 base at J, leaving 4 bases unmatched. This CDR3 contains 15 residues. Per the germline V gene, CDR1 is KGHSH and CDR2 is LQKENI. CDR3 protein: CASSPQGAGNTEAFF. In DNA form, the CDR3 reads TGTGCCAGCTCACCTCAGGGGGCTGGGAACACTGAAGCTTTCTTT.

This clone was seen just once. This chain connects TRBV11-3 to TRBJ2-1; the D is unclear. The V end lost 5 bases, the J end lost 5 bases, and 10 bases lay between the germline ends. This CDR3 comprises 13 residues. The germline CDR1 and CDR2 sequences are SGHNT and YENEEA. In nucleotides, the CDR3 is TGTGCCAGCAGCGTTCGTGGCAACAATGAGCAGTTCTTC. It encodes CASSVRGNNEQFF.

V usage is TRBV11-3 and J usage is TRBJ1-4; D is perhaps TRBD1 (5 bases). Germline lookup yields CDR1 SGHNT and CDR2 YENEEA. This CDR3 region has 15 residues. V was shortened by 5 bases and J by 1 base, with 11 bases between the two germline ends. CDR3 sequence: CASSPGVVTNEKLFF. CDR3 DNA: TGTGCCAGCAGCCCGGGGGTTGTAACTAATGAAAAACTGTTTTTT.

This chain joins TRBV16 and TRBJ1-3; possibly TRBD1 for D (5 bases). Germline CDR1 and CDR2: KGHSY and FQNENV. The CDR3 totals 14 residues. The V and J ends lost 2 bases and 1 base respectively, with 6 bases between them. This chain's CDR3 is CASSQRGSGNTIYF. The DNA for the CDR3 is TGTGCCAGCAGCCAAAGGGGTTCTGGAAACACCATATATTTT.

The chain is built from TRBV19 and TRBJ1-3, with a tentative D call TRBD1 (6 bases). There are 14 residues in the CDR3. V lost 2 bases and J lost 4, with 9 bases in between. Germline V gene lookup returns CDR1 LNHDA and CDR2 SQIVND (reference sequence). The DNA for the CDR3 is TGTGCCAGTAGTATAAGTCAGGGGGGAAACACCATATATTTT. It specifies CASSISQGGNTIYF.

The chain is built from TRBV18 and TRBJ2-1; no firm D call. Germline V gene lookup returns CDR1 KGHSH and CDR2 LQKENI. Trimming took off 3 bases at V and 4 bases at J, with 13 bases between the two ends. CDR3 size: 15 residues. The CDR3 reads CASSPRGPPYNEQFF. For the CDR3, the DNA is TGTGCCAGCTCACCGCGAGGACCCCCTTACAATGAGCAGTTCTTC.

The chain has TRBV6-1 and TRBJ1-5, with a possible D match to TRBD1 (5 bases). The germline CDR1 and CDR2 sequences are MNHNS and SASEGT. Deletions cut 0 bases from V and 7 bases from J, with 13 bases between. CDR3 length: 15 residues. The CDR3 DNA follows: TGTGCCAGCAGTGAAGCGATCCAGGGAGTGCAGCCCCAGCATTTT. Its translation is CASSEAIQGVQPQHF.

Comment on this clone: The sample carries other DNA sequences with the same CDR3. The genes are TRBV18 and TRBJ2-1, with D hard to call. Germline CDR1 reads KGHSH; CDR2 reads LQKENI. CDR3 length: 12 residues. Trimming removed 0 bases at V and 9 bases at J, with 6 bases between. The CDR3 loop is CASSPPGGEQFF. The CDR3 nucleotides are TGTGCCAGCTCACCACCGGGCGGTGAGCAGTTCTTC.

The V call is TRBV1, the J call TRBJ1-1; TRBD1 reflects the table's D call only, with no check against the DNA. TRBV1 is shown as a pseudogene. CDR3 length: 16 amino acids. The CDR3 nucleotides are TGCACCAGCAGCGCAGGTGGGGCTCAGGTGAACACTGAAGCTTTCTTT. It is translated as CTSSAGGAQVNTEAFF.

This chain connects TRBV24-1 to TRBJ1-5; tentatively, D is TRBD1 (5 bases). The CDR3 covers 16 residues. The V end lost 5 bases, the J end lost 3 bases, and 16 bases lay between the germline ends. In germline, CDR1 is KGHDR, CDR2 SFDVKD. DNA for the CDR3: TGTGCCACCAGTGCGCGGGGGAAGGGGCCCAATCAGCCCCAGCATTTT. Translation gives CATSARGKGPNQPQHF.

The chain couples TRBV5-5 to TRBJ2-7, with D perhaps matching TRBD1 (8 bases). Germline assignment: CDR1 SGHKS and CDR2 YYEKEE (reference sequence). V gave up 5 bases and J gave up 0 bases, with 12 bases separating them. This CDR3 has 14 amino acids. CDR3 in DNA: TGTGCCAGCAGACAGGGGGGGAGCTCCTACGAGCAGTACGTC. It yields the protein CASRQGGSSYEQYV.

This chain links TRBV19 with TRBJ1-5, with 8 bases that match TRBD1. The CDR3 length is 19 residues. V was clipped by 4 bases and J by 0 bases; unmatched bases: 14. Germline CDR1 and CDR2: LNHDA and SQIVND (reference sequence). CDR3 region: CASSSATGGGLYSNQPQHF. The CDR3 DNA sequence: TGTGCCAGTAGTAGTGCTACAGGGGGAGGCCTCTATAGCAATCAGCCCCAGCATTTT.

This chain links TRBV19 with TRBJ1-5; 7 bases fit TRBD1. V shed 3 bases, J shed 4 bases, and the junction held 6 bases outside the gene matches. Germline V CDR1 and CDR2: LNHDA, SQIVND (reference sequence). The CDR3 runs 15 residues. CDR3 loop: CASSIGSQGNQPQHF. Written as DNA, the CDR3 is TGTGCCAGTAGTATTGGGTCACAGGGGAATCAGCCCCAGCATTTT.

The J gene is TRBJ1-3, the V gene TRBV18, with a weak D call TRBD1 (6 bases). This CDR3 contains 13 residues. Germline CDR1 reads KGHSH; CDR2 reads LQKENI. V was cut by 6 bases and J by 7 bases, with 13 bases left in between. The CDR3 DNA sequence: TGTGCCAGCTCTCCGGACAGAGGGAACACCATATATTTT. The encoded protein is CASSPDRGNTIYF.

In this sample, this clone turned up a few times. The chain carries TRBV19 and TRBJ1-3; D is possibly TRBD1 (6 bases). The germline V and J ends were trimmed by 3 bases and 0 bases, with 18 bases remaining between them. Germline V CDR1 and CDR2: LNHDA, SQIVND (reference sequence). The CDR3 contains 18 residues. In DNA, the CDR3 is TGTGCCAGTAGTATTTTCACGGGACACCGGAGCTCTGGAAACACCATATATTTT. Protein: CASSIFTGHRSSGNTIYF.

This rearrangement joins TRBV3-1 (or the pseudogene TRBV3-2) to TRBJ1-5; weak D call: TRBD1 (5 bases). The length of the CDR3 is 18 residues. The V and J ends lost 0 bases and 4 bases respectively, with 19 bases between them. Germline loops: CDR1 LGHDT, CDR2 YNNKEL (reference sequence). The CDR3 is CASSQELKGSNKNQPQHF. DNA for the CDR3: TGTGCCAGCAGCCAAGAGTTGAAGGGGAGCAACAAAAATCAGCCCCAGCATTTT.

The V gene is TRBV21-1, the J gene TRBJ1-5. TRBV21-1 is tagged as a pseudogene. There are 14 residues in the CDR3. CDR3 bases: TGTGCCAGCAGCAAAGGGTTGGAGAATCAGCCCCAGCATTTT. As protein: CASSKGLENQPQHF.